What follows are 14 T cell receptor beta chains derived from one specimen sequenced in a study of T cell repertoires in cytomegalovirus infection. TCRdb processed the reads anew with MiXCR; each CDR3 protein has one entry. The sample carries hundreds of thousands of distinct CDR3 sequences, 24% recorded once. Sequencing was performed on CD8+ T cells from PBMCs. These receptors all stem from a human donor in good health (CMV status not recorded). Some clones in this sample may be carry-over from other donors' samples.

This clonotype was counted between two and nine times. The chain is built from TRBV3-1 and TRBJ1-2; unclear D gene. Germline-derived CDR1 and CDR2 are LGHDT and YNNKEL (reference sequence). V dropped 2 bases and J dropped 0 bases, with 4 bases sitting between them. There are 13 residues in the CDR3. This CDR3 reads CASSQKANYGYTF. CDR3 bases: TGTGCCAGCAGCCAAAAAGCTAACTATGGCTACACCTTC.

The rearrangement joins TRBV27 to TRBJ2-1; the match to TRBD2 covers 8 bases. The J segment lost 3 bases and the V segment lost 6 bases, leaving 7 bases of the junction unmatched. Looked up from germline, CDR1 is MNHEY and CDR2 is SMNVEV (reference sequence). This CDR3 spans 15 amino acids. The CDR3 DNA follows: TGTGCCAGCAGGAAAGCGGGGGCGGACTACAATGAGCAGTTCTTC. Its translation: CASRKAGADYNEQFF.

The V call is TRBV12-5, the J call TRBJ2-1; D not certain. With 0 bases removed from V and 8 bases from J, the gap between germline ends came to 2 bases. This CDR3 contains 11 residues. Germline CDR1 LGHNT, CDR2 FRNRAP. The CDR3: CASGLVDEQFF. In nucleotides, the CDR3 is TGTGCTAGTGGTTTGGTCGATGAGCAGTTCTTC. Filled out from reference TRBV12-5 and TRBJ2-1, the complete variable domain reads DARVTQTPRHKVTEMGQEVTMRCQPILGHNTVFWYRQTMMQGLELLAYFRNRAPLDDSGMPKDRFSAEMPDATLATLKIQPSEPRDSAVYFCASGLVDEQFFGPGTRLTVL.

The V and J genes are TRBV11-2 and TRBJ2-7; 10 nucleotides align to TRBD1. This CDR3 is 15 amino acids long. Germline loops: CDR1 SGHAT, CDR2 FQNNGV. Trimming took 2 bases from V and 6 from J; bases not matched to a gene: 7. CDR3 sequence: CASSLRTGGYPEQYF. DNA of the CDR3: TGTGCCAGCAGCTTACGGACAGGGGGTTATCCCGAGCAGTACTTC.

With regard to this clonotype: One end of the junction fails to match germline, which may point to a read error. The V gene is TRBV2, the J gene TRBJ1-1, with TRBD1 as a possible D gene (5 bases). CDR1 and CDR2 from the germline V gene are SNHLY and FYNNEI. The length of the CDR3 is 15 residues. The chain's CDR3 is CASSERRVENTVAFF. The CDR3 nucleotides are TGTGCCAGCAGTGAACGCAGGGTAGAAAACACTGTAGCTTTCTTT.

This clonotype was observed a few times. The chain joins TRBV7-6 to TRBJ2-1; 10 nucleotides match TRBD2. Germline V lookup: CDR1 SGHVS, CDR2 FNYEAQ. Losses at the gene ends were 0 bases for V and 6 bases for J; bases not matched to a gene: 5. This CDR3 is built from 16 residues. DNA of the CDR3: TGTGCCAGCAGCTTAGCTACGGGGACTAGCGCCAATGAGCAGTTCTTC. It is translated as CASSLATGTSANEQFF. Using reference TRBV7-6 and TRBJ2-1 for the parts outside the CDR3, the full variable domain is GAGVSQSPRYKVTKRGQDVALRCDPISGHVSLYWYRQALGQGPEFLTYFNYEAQQDKSGLPNDRFSAERPEGSISTLTIQRTEQRDSAMYRCASSLATGTSANEQFFGPGTRLTVL.

On this clonotype: The conserved phenylalanine or tryptophan is not found at the CDR3 terminus, so this likely reflects a read error. V and J are TRBV20-1 and TRBJ2-1; TRBD2 matches at 14 bases. Per germline, CDR1 DFQATT and CDR2 SNEGSKA (reference sequence). After removal of 0 bases from V and 6 bases from J, the junction contained 4 bases not matched to a gene. This CDR3 has 16 amino acids. As DNA, the CDR3 is TGCAGTGCTAGAGAAGGACTAGCGGGGGGACTCAATGAGCAGTTCTAC. Translated: CSAREGLAGGLNEQFY.

The chain uses TRBV4-2 and TRBJ2-1; 8 bases align to TRBD2. Germline V lookup: CDR1 LGHNA, CDR2 YNFKEQ. With V trimmed by 0 bases and J by 3 bases, 13 bases remained unmatched. The CDR3 sequence is 19 residues long. CDR3 coding DNA: TGTGCCAGCAGCCAAGATGATACCGGGGGGGCAGATAGCTACAATGAGCAGTTCTTC. Translating it yields CASSQDDTGGADSYNEQFF.

This clonotype was counted many times. This chain joins TRBV7-9 and TRBJ1-2; D is possibly TRBD1 (6 bases). The CDR3 has 15 residues. Trimming took off 5 bases at V and 2 bases at J, with 15 bases between the two ends. Looked up from germline, CDR1 is SEHNR and CDR2 is FQNEAQ (reference sequence). The CDR3 region has the DNA TGTGCCAGCAGCCAGGCGGGGGACATAAACTATGGCTACACCTTC. Translation: CASSQAGDINYGYTF.

The rearrangement joins TRBV25-1 to TRBJ2-3; TRBD1 matches at 9 bases. The V gene's germline CDR1 is MGHDK and CDR2 SYGVNS. This CDR3 comprises 16 residues. J lost 8 bases, V lost 1 base, and 10 bases had no gene match. The CDR3 protein is CASSELEDRGVVTQYF. CDR3 DNA: TGTGCCAGCAGTGAATTAGAGGACAGGGGTGTTGTTACGCAGTATTTT.

Ten or more counts support this clonotype. The CDR3 reads CASSPESGGANNEQFF. The CDR3 DNA reads as TGTGCCAGCAGCCCAGAGAGCGGGGGGGCTAACAATGAGCAGTTCTTC. The chain uses TRBV4-2 and TRBJ2-1; 10 bases fit TRBD2. The CDR3 covers 16 residues. J gave up 5 bases and V 4 bases, and 8 bases lay outside the gene matches. Germline CDR1 is LGHNA and CDR2 is YNFKEQ.

The chain carries TRBV7-9 and TRBJ2-6; 7 nucleotides match TRBD2. Germline V lookup: CDR1 SEHNR, CDR2 FQNEAQ (reference sequence). This CDR3 is 19 amino acids long. V dropped 5 bases and J dropped 0; count of bases not matched to a gene: 13. The CDR3 sequence is CASSHTPGGGGSGANVLTF. The DNA of the CDR3 is TGTGCCAGCAGCCATACACCTGGCGGGGGAGGCTCTGGGGCCAACGTCCTGACTTTC. Supplemented by reference TRBV7-9 and TRBJ2-6, the full variable domain reads DTGVSQNPRHKITKRGQNVTFRCDPISEHNRLYWYRQTLGQGPEFLTYFQNEAQLEKSRLLSDRFSAERPKGSFSTLEIQRTEQGDSAMYLCASSHTPGGGGSGANVLTFGAGSRLTVL.

There are a few counts of this clonotype. The chain couples TRBV6-2 or TRBV6-3 to TRBJ2-7; 8 nucleotides agree with TRBD2. CDR1 is MNHEY and CDR2 is SVGEGT in the germline V gene. With 6 bases clipped from V and 3 bases from J, the junction kept 10 bases outside the gene matches. The CDR3 has 15 residues. Here the CDR3 reads CASSPGLAGDYEQYF. The CDR3 DNA reads TGTGCCAGCAGCCCAGGACTAGCCGGAGACTACGAGCAGTACTTC.

There are a few counts of this clonotype. CDR3 loop: CASSQGERSTGELFF. The CDR3 DNA reads as TGCGCCAGCAGCCAAGGGGAAAGGAGCACCGGGGAGCTGTTTTTT. The chain joins TRBV4-1 to TRBJ2-2; D gene unclear. The CDR3 sequence is 15 residues long. Trimming pared 1 base from V and 4 bases from J, leaving 10 bases between. Germline CDR1 and CDR2: MGHRA and YSYEKL.